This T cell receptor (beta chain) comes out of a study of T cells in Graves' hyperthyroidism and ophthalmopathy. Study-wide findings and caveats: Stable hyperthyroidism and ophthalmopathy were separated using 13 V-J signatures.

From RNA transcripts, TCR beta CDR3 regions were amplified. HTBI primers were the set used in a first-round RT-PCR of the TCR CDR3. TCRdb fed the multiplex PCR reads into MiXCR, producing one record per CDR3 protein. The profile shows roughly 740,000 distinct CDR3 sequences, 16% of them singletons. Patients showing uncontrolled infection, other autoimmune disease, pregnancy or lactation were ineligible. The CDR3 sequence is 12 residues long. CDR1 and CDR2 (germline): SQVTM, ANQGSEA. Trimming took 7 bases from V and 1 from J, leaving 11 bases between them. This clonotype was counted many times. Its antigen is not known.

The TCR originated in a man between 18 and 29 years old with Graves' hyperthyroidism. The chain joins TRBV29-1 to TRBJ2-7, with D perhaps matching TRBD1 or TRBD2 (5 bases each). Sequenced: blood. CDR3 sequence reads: CSGGTDSYEQYF. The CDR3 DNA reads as TGCAGCGGTGGGACCGATTCCTACGAGCAGTACTTC.